The clone carrying this T cell receptor beta chain showed up just a few times. Its antigen is as yet unknown. Arm-PCR of CDR3 regions and iRepertoire HTBI primers were the basis on which TCR beta libraries were built. Using its own MiXCR run on the multiplex PCR reads, TCRdb lists one record per CDR3 protein. The table records 350,000 to 450,000 distinct CDR3 sequences, roughly 23% of them present only once. This sample stems from a study of regulatory T cells in long-lasting Graves disease. General study points: TRBV28, TRBJ1-2 and TRBJ2-5 were segments that persistent disease favored. Only a small sample size was used, which may have cut accuracy. The study found lower TCR diversity in persistent Graves' patients than in newly diagnosed ones.

The V segment lost 7 bases and the J segment 3 bases; nucleotides outside the gene matches: 12. The CDR3 extends over 15 amino acids. Germline CDR1 and CDR2: MNHNS and SASEGT. Sample time point: persistent/refractory GD, antithyroid drugs over 5 years with positive TRAb. RNA isolated from PBMCs was used to make the TCR library. Graves' disease diagnosis used American Thyroid Association guidelines. Specimen: peripheral blood mononuclear cells (PBMCs), collected when the disease was refractory, from a patient treated with antithyroid drugs. The source of this sequence is a woman in her thirties or forties with Graves disease. V is TRBV6-1 and J is TRBJ2-7, with 7 positions matching TRBD2. The CDR3 is CASKREELKDYEQYF. The CDR3 DNA follows: TGTGCCAGCAAACGGGAGGAGCTAAAAGACTACGAGCAGTACTTC.